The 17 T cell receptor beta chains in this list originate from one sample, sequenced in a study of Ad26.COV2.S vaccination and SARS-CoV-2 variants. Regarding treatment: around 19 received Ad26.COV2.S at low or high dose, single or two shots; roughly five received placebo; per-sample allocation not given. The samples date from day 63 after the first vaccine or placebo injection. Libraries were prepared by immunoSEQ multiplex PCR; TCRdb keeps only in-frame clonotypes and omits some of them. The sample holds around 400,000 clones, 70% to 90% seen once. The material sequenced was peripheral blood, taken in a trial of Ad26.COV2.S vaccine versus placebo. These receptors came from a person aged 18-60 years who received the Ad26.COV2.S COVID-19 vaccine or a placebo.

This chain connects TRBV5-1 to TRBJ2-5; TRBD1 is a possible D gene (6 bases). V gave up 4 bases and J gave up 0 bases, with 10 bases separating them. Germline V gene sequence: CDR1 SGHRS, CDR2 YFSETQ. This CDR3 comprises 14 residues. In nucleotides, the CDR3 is TGCGCCAGCAGCCCCGGGACATACCAAGAGACCCAGTACTTC. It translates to CASSPGTYQETQYF.

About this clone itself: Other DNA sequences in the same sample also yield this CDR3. CDR3 sequence (DNA): TGTGCCAGCAGCGTAGCTAGCGGGGGCCACAATGAGCAGTTCTTC. This gives the protein CASSVASGGHNEQFF. The chain is built from TRBV9 and TRBJ2-1; 10 positions match TRBD2. This CDR3 is 15 amino acids long. V shed 0 bases, J shed 5 bases, and the junction held 2 bases outside the gene matches. CDR1 and CDR2 (germline): SGDLS, YYNGEE.

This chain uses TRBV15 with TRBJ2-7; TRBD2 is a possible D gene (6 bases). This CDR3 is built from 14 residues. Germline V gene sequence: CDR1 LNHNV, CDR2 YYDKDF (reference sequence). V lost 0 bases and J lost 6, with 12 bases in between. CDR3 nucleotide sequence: TGTGCCACCAGCAGAGATTACCAGGGAGGCGAGCAGTACTTC. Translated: CATSRDYQGGEQYF.

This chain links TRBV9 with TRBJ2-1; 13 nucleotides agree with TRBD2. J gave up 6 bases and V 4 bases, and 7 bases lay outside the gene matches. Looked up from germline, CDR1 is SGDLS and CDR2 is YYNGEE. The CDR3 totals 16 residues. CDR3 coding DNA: TGTGCCAGCAGCCTAACCGGGACTAGCGGGATCAATGAGCAGTTCTTC. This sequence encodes CASSLTGTSGINEQFF.

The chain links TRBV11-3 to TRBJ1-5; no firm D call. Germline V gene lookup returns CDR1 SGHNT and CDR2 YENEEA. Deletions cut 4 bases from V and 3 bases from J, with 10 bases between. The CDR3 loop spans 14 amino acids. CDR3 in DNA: TGTGCCAGCAGCTACAGAGGACCCAATCAGCCCCAGCATTTT. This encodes CASSYRGPNQPQHF.

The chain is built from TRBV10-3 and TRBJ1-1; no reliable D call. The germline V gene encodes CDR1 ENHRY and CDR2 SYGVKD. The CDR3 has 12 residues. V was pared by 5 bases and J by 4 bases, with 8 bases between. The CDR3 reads CAISTVGTEAFF. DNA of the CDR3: TGTGCCATCAGTACAGTGGGCACTGAAGCTTTCTTT.

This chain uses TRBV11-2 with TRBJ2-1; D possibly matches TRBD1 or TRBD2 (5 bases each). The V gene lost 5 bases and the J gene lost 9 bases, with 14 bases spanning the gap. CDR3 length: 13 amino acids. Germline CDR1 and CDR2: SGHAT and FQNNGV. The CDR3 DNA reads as TGTGCCAGCAGCGCCCGAAGGGACGCTGAGCAGTTCTTC. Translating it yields CASSARRDAEQFF.

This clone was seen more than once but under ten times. CDR3 DNA: TGTGCCAGCAGCTTAGAACAGGGTGGTAACGAGCAGTACTTC. Protein product: CASSLEQGGNEQYF. The chain recombines TRBV7-9 with TRBJ2-7; a possible D gene is TRBD1 (6 bases). V was trimmed by 1 base and J by 5 bases, leaving 12 bases between them. Germline CDR1 SEHNR, CDR2 FQNEAQ (reference sequence). This CDR3 spans 14 amino acids. Looking up the rest from reference TRBV7-9 and TRBJ2-7 gives the full variable domain: DTGVSQNPRHKITKRGQNVTFRCDPISEHNRLYWYRQTLGQGPEFLTYFQNEAQLEKSRLLSDRFSAERPKGSFSTLEIQRTEQGDSAMYLCASSLEQGGNEQYFGPGTRLTVT.

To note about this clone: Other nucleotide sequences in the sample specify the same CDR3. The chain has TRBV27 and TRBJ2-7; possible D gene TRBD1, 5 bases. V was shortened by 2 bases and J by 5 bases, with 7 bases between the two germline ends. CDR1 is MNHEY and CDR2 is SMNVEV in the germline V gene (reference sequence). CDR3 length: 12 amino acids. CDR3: CASSLRGDEQYF. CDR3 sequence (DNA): TGTGCCAGCAGTTTAAGGGGTGACGAGCAGTACTTC.

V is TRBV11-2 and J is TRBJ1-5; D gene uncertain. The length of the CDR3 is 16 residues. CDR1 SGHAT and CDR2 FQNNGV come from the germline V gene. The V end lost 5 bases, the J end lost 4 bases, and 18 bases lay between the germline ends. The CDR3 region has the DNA TGTGCCAGCAGCCCAACCCCGGCCCACTTTAATCAGCCCCAGCATTTT. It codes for CASSPTPAHFNQPQHF.

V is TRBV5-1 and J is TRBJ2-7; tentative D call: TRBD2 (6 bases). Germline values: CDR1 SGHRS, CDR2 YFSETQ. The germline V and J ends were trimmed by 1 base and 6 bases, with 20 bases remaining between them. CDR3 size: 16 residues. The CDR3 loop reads CASSLRLRETWCEQYF. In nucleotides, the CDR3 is TGCGCCAGCAGCTTGAGACTACGGGAGACTTGGTGCGAGCAGTACTTC.

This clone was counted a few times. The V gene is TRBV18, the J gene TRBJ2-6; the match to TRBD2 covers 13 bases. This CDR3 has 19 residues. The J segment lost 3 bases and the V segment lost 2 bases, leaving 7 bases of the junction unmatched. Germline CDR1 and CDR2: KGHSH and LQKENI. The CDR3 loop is CASSPWGLAGSHGANVLTF. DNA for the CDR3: TGTGCCAGCTCACCATGGGGACTAGCGGGAAGTCATGGGGCCAACGTCCTGACTTTC.

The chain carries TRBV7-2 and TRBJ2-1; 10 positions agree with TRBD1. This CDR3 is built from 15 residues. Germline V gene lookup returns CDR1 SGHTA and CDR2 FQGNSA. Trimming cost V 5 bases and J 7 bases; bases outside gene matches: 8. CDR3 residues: CASSGQGGLKNEQFF. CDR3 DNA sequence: TGTGCCAGCAGCGGACAGGGGGGGTTGAAAAATGAGCAGTTCTTC.

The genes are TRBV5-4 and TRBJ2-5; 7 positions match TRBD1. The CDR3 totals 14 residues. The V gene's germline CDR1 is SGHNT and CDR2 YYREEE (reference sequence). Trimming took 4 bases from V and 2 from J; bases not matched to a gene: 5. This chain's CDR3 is CASSGRTGQETQYF. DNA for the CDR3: TGTGCCAGCAGCGGGCGGACAGGTCAAGAGACCCAGTACTTC.

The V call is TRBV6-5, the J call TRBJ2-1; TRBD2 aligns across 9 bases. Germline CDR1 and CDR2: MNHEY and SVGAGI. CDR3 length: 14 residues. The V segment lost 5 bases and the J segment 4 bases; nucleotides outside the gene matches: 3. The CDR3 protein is CASSSSGGYNEQFF. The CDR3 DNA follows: TGTGCCAGCAGTAGTAGCGGGGGATACAATGAGCAGTTCTTC.

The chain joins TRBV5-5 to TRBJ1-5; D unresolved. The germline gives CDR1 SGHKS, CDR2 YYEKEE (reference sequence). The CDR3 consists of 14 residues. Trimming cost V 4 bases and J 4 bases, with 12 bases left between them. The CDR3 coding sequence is TGTGCCAGCAGCACCGGGAGGGTTAATCAGCCCCAGCATTTT. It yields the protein CASSTGRVNQPQHF.

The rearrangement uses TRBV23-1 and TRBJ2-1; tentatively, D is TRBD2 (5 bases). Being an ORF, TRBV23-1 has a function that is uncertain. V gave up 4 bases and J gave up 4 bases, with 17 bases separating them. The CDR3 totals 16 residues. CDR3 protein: CASSLYGESPYNEQFF. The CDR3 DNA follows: TGCGCCAGCAGTCTGTACGGGGAATCCCCTTACAATGAGCAGTTCTTC.